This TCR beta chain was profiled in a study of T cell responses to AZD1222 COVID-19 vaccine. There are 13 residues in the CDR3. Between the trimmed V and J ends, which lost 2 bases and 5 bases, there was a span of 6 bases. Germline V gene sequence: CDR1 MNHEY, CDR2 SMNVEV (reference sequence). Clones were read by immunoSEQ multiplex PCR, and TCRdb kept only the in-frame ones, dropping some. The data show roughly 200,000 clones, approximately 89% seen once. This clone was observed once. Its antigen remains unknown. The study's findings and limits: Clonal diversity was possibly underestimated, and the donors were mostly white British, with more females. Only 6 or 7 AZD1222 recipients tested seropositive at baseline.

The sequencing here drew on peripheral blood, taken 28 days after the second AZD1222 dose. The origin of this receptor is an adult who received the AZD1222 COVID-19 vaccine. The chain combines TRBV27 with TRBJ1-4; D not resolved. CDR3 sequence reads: CASSLRLNEKLFF. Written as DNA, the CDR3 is TGTGCCAGCAGTTTAAGGCTCAATGAAAAACTGTTTTTT.